The next 30 T cell receptor beta chains were all read from a single sample in a study of blood T cells in healthy people across ages. The use of a sample-barcoded 5' primer and a J-beta primer mix characterized a second PCR of roughly 6 to 11 cycles. From the 5' RACE reads, TCRdb called clonotypes with MiXCR, one entry per CDR3 protein. This table holds over 950,000 distinct CDR3 sequences, roughly 50% found once. The specimen sequenced was blood. The receptors stem from a woman aged 60-75 years in good health.

The chain recombines TRBV30 with TRBJ2-2, with no clear D. This CDR3 has 13 amino acids. Germline assignment: CDR1 GTSNPN and CDR2 SVGIG (reference sequence). V was pared by 2 bases and J by 6 bases, with 10 bases between. The DNA for the CDR3 is TGTGCCTGGAGTCCTCGGTCGGCCGGGGAGCTGTTTTTT. Residues: CAWSPRSAGELFF.

This chain joins TRBV29-1 and TRBJ2-1; TRBD2 agrees at 7 bases. The V segment lost 0 bases and the J segment 7 bases; nucleotides outside the gene matches: 3. Germline-derived CDR1 and CDR2 are SQVTM and ANQGSEA. The CDR3 runs to 13 residues. The CDR3 spells CSVEDRTRNEQFF. The CDR3 DNA sequence: TGCAGCGTTGAAGATCGGACTAGAAATGAGCAGTTCTTC.

This clonotype was found a few times. The J gene is TRBJ2-1, the V gene TRBV4-2; the match to TRBD1 covers 11 bases. Looked up from germline, CDR1 is LGHNA and CDR2 is YNFKEQ. CDR3 length: 16 residues. V trimming: 3 bases; J trimming: 7 bases; junction bases outside the gene matches: 8. This CDR3 is CASSHEEGQGVNEQFF. In DNA, the CDR3 is TGTGCCAGCAGCCACGAGGAGGGACAGGGGGTTAATGAGCAGTTCTTC.

The chain couples TRBV4-2 to TRBJ2-1; the D is unclear. The CDR3 contains 15 residues. Trimming removed 0 bases at V and 0 bases at J, with 6 bases between. Germline assignment: CDR1 LGHNA and CDR2 YNFKEQ. Written as DNA, the CDR3 is TGTGCCAGCAGCCAAGATTTTAGCTCCTACAATGAGCAGTTCTTC. Translated: CASSQDFSSYNEQFF.

The chain employs TRBV18 and TRBJ2-7; tentatively, D is TRBD1 or TRBD2 (5 bases each). Trimming took off 0 bases at V and 0 bases at J, with 12 bases between the two ends. CDR3 length equals 16 residues. The V gene's germline CDR1 is KGHSH and CDR2 LQKENI. The CDR3 sequence: CASSPPGRGASYEQYF. CDR3 DNA: TGTGCCAGCTCACCACCGGGGCGAGGGGCCTCCTACGAGCAGTACTTC.

This clonotype was observed a handful of times. The chain is built from TRBV4-3 and TRBJ2-7; perhaps TRBD1 as D (5 bases). The CDR3 length is 14 residues. V lost 0 bases, J lost 3 bases, and 9 bases lay in between. Per the germline V gene, CDR1 is LGHNA and CDR2 is YSLEER. The DNA of the CDR3 is TGCGCCAGCAGCCAAGATGTGCAGGGCTACGAGCAGTACTTC. It codes for CASSQDVQGYEQYF.

The V call is TRBV12-5, the J call TRBJ2-2; TRBD2 matches at 7 bases. The germline V gene has CDR1 LGHNT and CDR2 FRNRAP. The CDR3 has 16 residues. After removal of 5 bases from V and 1 base from J, the junction contained 7 bases not matched to a gene. The CDR3 region is CASGSGPGGNTGELFF. The CDR3 DNA reads as TGTGCTAGTGGTAGTGGGCCGGGAGGGAACACCGGGGAGCTGTTTTTT.

To note about this clonotype: An end of the junction does not agree with germline; a read error may underlie this. The CDR3 here is CVSSPLVEQYF. CDR3 bases: TGTGTCAGCAGTCCGTTGGTCGAGCAGTACTTC. The V gene is TRBV28, the J gene TRBJ2-4; D uncertain. The closer fit of TRBJ2-7 to the DNA end suggests the J call may be wrong. The germline V gene encodes CDR1 MDHEN and CDR2 SYDVKM. CDR3 length equals 11 residues.

The chain couples TRBV28 to TRBJ2-7; no firm D call. The germline V gene has CDR1 MDHEN and CDR2 SYDVKM. Trimming pared 3 bases from V and 4 bases from J, leaving 7 bases between. CDR3 length equals 12 residues. The DNA of the CDR3 is TGTGCCAGCAGTTTTTTGCTATACGAGCAGTACTTC. As protein: CASSFLLYEQYF.

The gene calls are TRBV20-1 and TRBJ2-2; tentative D call: TRBD2 (6 bases). This CDR3 contains 16 residues. V was shortened by 3 bases and J by 5 bases, with 19 bases between the two germline ends. Germline CDR1 DFQATT, CDR2 SNEGSKA (reference sequence). The CDR3 here is CSARGLLAEGTGELFF. CDR3 DNA sequence: TGCAGTGCTAGGGGGTTACTAGCAGAAGGGACCGGGGAGCTGTTTTTT.

The chain couples TRBV5-1 to TRBJ1-5, with a tentative D call TRBD1 (6 bases). This CDR3 has 14 amino acids. From germline, CDR1 is SGHRS and CDR2 YFSETQ. V was trimmed by 0 bases and J by 7 bases, leaving 11 bases between them. DNA of the CDR3: TGCGCCAGCAGCTTGGGGGGGGCAAGGCAGCCCCAGCATTTT. Translated: CASSLGGARQPQHF. The entire variable domain, with the rest obtained from reference TRBV5-1 and TRBJ1-5, is as follows: KAGVTQTPRYLIKTRGQQVTLSCSPISGHRSVSWYQQTPGQGLQFLFEYFSETQRNKGNFPGRFSGRQFSNSRSEMNVSTLELGDSALYLCASSLGGARQPQHFGDGTRLSIL.

The V gene is TRBV2, the J gene TRBJ2-1; 8 bases map to TRBD2. V lost 6 bases to trimming and J lost 10 bases; unmatched junction nucleotides: 17. CDR1 is SNHLY and CDR2 is FYNNEI in the germline V gene. This CDR3 comprises 16 residues. The CDR3 coding sequence is TGTGCCAGCAGCCCCCTCGTGGCTAGCGGGCTCGTAGAGCAGTTCTTC. It codes for CASSPLVASGLVEQFF.

This clonotype was detected a few times. The chain combines TRBV29-1 with TRBJ2-1, with 8 bases that match TRBD1. CDR1 and CDR2 (germline): SQVTM, ANQGSEA. The CDR3 has 15 amino acids. V shed 4 bases and J 0 bases; nucleotides not matched to a gene: 5. CDR3 sequence (DNA): TGCAGCGTTGCCAGACAGGGGAGCTCCTACAATGAGCAGTTCTTC. Amino acids: CSVARQGSSYNEQFF.

This clonotype has a handful of counts. This rearrangement joins TRBV2 to TRBJ2-3; D call uncertain. CDR3 length equals 16 residues. Germline CDR1 and CDR2: SNHLY and FYNNEI. The V gene lost 0 bases and the J gene lost 4 bases, with 14 bases spanning the gap. The CDR3, as DNA: TGTGCCAGCAGTGAAGCTTCTAGGATAGCCGCAGATACGCAGTATTTT. It codes for CASSEASRIAADTQYF.

DNA for the CDR3: TGTGCCAGCAGCCCAGAGACAGGCCACACAGATACGCAGTATTTT. Translating gives CASSPETGHTDTQYF. The chain joins TRBV3-1 to TRBJ2-3, with D perhaps TRBD1 (6 bases). Germline CDR1 reads LGHDT; CDR2 reads YNNKEL (reference sequence). CDR3 size: 15 residues. Trimming removed 4 bases from V and 2 bases from J, with 13 bases in between.

This clonotype was detected once. DNA of the CDR3: TGCGCCAGCAGCCGGACGGGAACGGGGGCGTACGAGCAGTACTTC. Residues: CASSRTGTGAYEQYF. The chain couples TRBV4-3 to TRBJ2-7; possibly TRBD1 or TRBD2 for D (6 bases each). The CDR3 consists of 15 residues. The germline V and J ends were trimmed by 4 bases and 4 bases, with 17 bases remaining between them. Per germline, CDR1 LGHNA and CDR2 YSLEER.

This clonotype turned up a few times. The chain uses TRBV6-5 and TRBJ2-1, with D unclear. Per the germline V gene, CDR1 is MNHEY and CDR2 is SVGAGI. CDR3 length equals 11 residues. Trimming cost V 7 bases and J 7 bases, with 8 bases left between them. The CDR3, as DNA: TGTGCCAGCACACGGTTGAATGAGCAGTTCTTC. Translating it yields CASTRLNEQFF.

The rearrangement uses TRBV20-1 and TRBJ2-2; D gene uncertain. Trimming took off 5 bases at V and 1 base at J, with 2 bases between the two ends. Germline values: CDR1 DFQATT, CDR2 SNEGSKA (reference sequence). The length of the CDR3 is 11 residues. CDR3 nucleotide sequence: TGCAGTGCTCTGAACACCGGGGAGCTGTTTTTT. Its protein is CSALNTGELFF.

The chain joins TRBV15 to TRBJ2-4; the match to TRBD2 covers 9 bases. Germline assignment: CDR1 LNHNV and CDR2 YYDKDF (reference sequence). Trimming took 3 bases from V and 0 from J; bases not matched to a gene: 9. The CDR3 contains 18 residues. The CDR3 loop reads CATSRRLAVGLAKNIQYF. The DNA for the CDR3 is TGTGCCACCAGCAGGAGACTAGCGGTAGGGTTAGCCAAAAACATTCAGTACTTC.

The chain links TRBV7-9 to TRBJ2-1; 9 nucleotides line up with TRBD1. The CDR3 covers 14 residues. The junction had 9 bases not matched to a gene; V was cut back by 5 bases and J by 10 bases. CDR1 and CDR2 from the germline V gene are SEHNR and FQNEAQ (reference sequence). CDR3 sequence reads: CASSPPDRGYEQFF. The CDR3, as DNA: TGTGCCAGCAGCCCGCCGGACAGGGGCTACGAGCAGTTCTTC. Together with reference TRBV7-9 and TRBJ2-1, the CDR3 gives the full variable domain: DTGVSQNPRHKITKRGQNVTFRCDPISEHNRLYWYRQTLGQGPEFLTYFQNEAQLEKSRLLSDRFSAERPKGSFSTLEIQRTEQGDSAMYLCASSPPDRGYEQFFGPGTRLTVL.

The J gene is TRBJ2-1, the V gene TRBV5-5; 9 nucleotides match TRBD1. With V trimmed by 1 base and J by 7 bases, 9 bases remained unmatched. Germline V gene data show CDR1 as SGHKS and CDR2 as YYEKEE (reference sequence). This CDR3 has 16 residues. The CDR3 spells CASSLFGDRAENEQFF. In nucleotides, the CDR3 is TGTGCCAGCAGCTTGTTCGGGGACAGGGCTGAAAATGAGCAGTTCTTC.

In this sample, this clonotype turned up once. The gene calls are TRBV12-3 or TRBV12-4 and TRBJ2-1, with 15 bases fitting TRBD2. J was trimmed by 0 bases and V by 8 bases; bases with no gene match: 2. This CDR3 is built from 16 residues. The chain's CDR3 is CASWGLAGGSYNEQFF. CDR3 nucleotides: TGTGCCAGCTGGGGACTAGCGGGAGGCTCCTACAATGAGCAGTTCTTC.

The gene calls are TRBV4-2 and TRBJ2-3; D is possibly TRBD2 (6 bases). This CDR3 is built from 17 residues. Per germline, CDR1 LGHNA and CDR2 YNFKEQ. Trimming removed 0 bases at V and 1 base at J, with 14 bases between. The CDR3 DNA is TGTGCCAGCAGCCAAGACGTATTGGGGGGAGGCACAGATACGCAGTATTTT. Its protein product is CASSQDVLGGGTDTQYF.

This clonotype was found a few times. The gene calls are TRBV6-5 and TRBJ2-1, with 9 bases fitting TRBD2. V dropped 8 bases and J dropped 9; count of bases not matched to a gene: 17. The CDR3 runs to 16 residues. CDR1 and CDR2 (germline): MNHEY, SVGAGI. For the CDR3, the DNA is TGTGCCAGCGGAGACTATGGCGGGAGGGCCCTGAGTGAGCAGTTCTTC. As protein: CASGDYGGRALSEQFF.

V is TRBV15 and J is TRBJ2-1, with 14 bases matching TRBD2. This CDR3 spans 21 amino acids. Looked up from germline, CDR1 is LNHNV and CDR2 is YYDKDF (reference sequence). The V gene end was trimmed by 0 bases and the J gene end by 4 bases; junction bases not matched to a gene: 14. The CDR3, as DNA: TGTGCCACCAGCAGAGATCGGGCCAAGGCCGGACTAGCGGGGGGTTACAATGAGCAGTTCTTC. It translates to CATSRDRAKAGLAGGYNEQFF.

The chain links TRBV6-2 or TRBV6-3 to TRBJ2-7, with a tentative D call TRBD2 (6 bases). CDR3 length: 13 amino acids. CDR1 and CDR2 (germline): MNHEY, SVGEGT. Between the trimmed V and J ends, which lost 8 bases and 4 bases, there was a span of 15 bases. The CDR3 DNA is TGTGCCAGCCTTAACGGACTACGATACGAGCAGTACTTC. This gives the protein CASLNGLRYEQYF.

This clonotype has more than one count but fewer than ten. The gene calls are TRBV20-1 and TRBJ2-5, with 14 nucleotides matching TRBD2. Per germline, CDR1 DFQATT and CDR2 SNEGSKA (reference sequence). The CDR3 extends over 16 amino acids. V was clipped by 5 bases and J by 4 bases; unmatched bases: 9. The CDR3 sequence: CSAGVGLAGVGETQYF. The CDR3 DNA is TGCAGTGCTGGGGTGGGACTAGCGGGAGTTGGAGAGACCCAGTACTTC.

The chain combines TRBV4-1 with TRBJ1-2, with TRBD1 identical over 10 bases. There are 13 residues in the CDR3. The V and J ends lost 3 bases and 8 bases, in that order; junction bases with no gene match: 3. Germline values: CDR1 MGHRA, CDR2 YSYEKL. CDR3 loop: CASSQTGGDGYTF. The CDR3 nucleotides read TGCGCCAGCAGCCAGACAGGGGGCGACGGCTACACCTTC.

This clonotype was counted between two and nine times. The chain joins TRBV20-1 to TRBJ1-6; D gene uncertain. This CDR3 contains 13 residues. CDR1 is DFQATT and CDR2 is SNEGSKA in the germline V gene (reference sequence). V was pared by 3 bases and J by 5 bases, with 8 bases between. The chain's CDR3 is CSARGSDNSPLHF. In nucleotides, the CDR3 is TGCAGTGCTAGGGGTTCTGATAATTCACCCCTCCACTTT.

This clonotype was seen ten or more times. This chain links TRBV12-3 or TRBV12-4 with TRBJ2-7; TRBD1 matches 8 bases. This CDR3 comprises 13 residues. V shed 6 bases and J 3 bases; nucleotides not matched to a gene: 4. The CDR3 region has the DNA TGTGCCAGCAGAGGTACAGGGGGCTACGAGCAGTACTTC. It yields the protein CASRGTGGYEQYF.